The next 29 T cell receptor beta chains were all read from a single sample in a study of regulatory T cells in long-lasting Graves disease. Time point here: persistent/refractory GD, antithyroid drugs over 5 years with positive TRAb. Extracted RNA from PBMCs served as the source of the TCR library. Arm-PCR of CDR3 regions with iRepertoire HTBI primers generated TCR beta libraries. TCRdb passed the multiplex PCR reads through MiXCR, listing each CDR3 protein once. The sample includes around 460,000 distinct CDR3 sequences, 20% to 25% of them seen just once. Material: peripheral blood mononuclear cells (PBMCs), obtained when the disease was refractory, from a patient treated with antithyroid drugs. These receptors originate from a female donor with Graves disease.

The J gene is TRBJ2-7, the V gene TRBV9; perhaps TRBD1 as D (7 bases). The CDR3 length is 14 residues. From germline, CDR1 is SGDLS and CDR2 YYNGEE. V lost 4 bases and J lost 0, with 11 bases in between. Here the CDR3 reads CASSRGTDSYEQYF. DNA for the CDR3: TGTGCCAGCAGCCGCGGGACAGACTCCTACGAGCAGTACTTC.

The chain couples TRBV28 to TRBJ1-1; D is unclear. Deletions cut 5 bases from V and 1 base from J, with 11 bases between. This CDR3 comprises 14 residues. CDR1 and CDR2 from the germline V gene are MDHEN and SYDVKM. The CDR3 DNA sequence: TGTGCCAGCAGTGGCGGATTGGGGAACACTGAAGCTTTCTTT. As protein: CASSGGLGNTEAFF.

J is TRBJ1-4 and V is TRBV4-1; 8 positions agree with TRBD1. The J segment lost 8 bases and the V segment lost 6 bases, leaving 8 bases of the junction unmatched. The CDR3 is made up of 14 amino acids. Germline V CDR1 and CDR2: MGHRA, YSYEKL. CDR3 in DNA: TGCGCCAGCAGAGGGGGACAGGCACGGGAAAAACTGTTTTTT. It codes for CASRGGQAREKLFF.

At least ten counts were recorded for this clonotype. V usage is TRBV19 and J usage is TRBJ1-1; 7 bases match TRBD1. CDR3 length: 13 residues. The germline V gene encodes CDR1 LNHDA and CDR2 SQIVND (reference sequence). V trimming: 6 bases; J trimming: 10 bases; junction bases outside the gene matches: 11. The CDR3 reads CASRPDREYGAFF. Here the CDR3 DNA reads TGTGCCAGTAGGCCCGACAGGGAATATGGAGCTTTCTTT.

As concerns this clonotype: This sequence may be a read error, since a much larger clone differs from it by one base. The V gene is TRBV28, the J gene TRBJ1-6; D uncertain. The ends were cut back, 3 bases at V and 12 bases at J, with 21 bases in the middle. The CDR3 contains 16 residues. Germline V gene lookup returns CDR1 MDHEN and CDR2 SYDVKM. This CDR3 is CASSFQEPGKSLPLHF. The CDR3 DNA reads as TGTGCCAGCAGTTTTCAGGAGCCGGGAAAAAGTTTACCCCTCCACTTT.

This chain links TRBV12-3 or TRBV12-4 with TRBJ2-7; D may correspond to TRBD1 or TRBD2 (5 bases each). The CDR3 is 14 amino acids. V lost 7 bases to trimming and J lost 5 bases, with 18 bases between them. In DNA form, the CDR3 reads TGTGCCAGCAATACCCGGTGGGGGAAAAACGAGCAGTACTTC. Encoded protein: CASNTRWGKNEQYF.

This clonotype turned up a few times. The chain carries TRBV6-2 or TRBV6-3 and TRBJ1-1; possibly TRBD1 for D (5 bases). Germline V CDR1 and CDR2: MNHEY, SVGEGT. This CDR3 has 14 amino acids. V was pared by 1 base and J by 0 bases, with 6 bases between. DNA of the CDR3: TGTGCCAGCAGTTACTGGGGGTTGAACACTGAAGCTTTCTTT. Amino acids: CASSYWGLNTEAFF.

This chain uses TRBV30 with TRBJ1-1; the D gene is possibly TRBD1 (5 bases). Germline values: CDR1 GTSNPN, CDR2 SVGIG (reference sequence). The CDR3 is made up of 12 amino acids. The V and J ends lost 5 bases and 1 base respectively, with 8 bases between them. CDR3 protein: CAWLQGNTEAFF. CDR3 coding DNA: TGTGCCTGGCTTCAGGGGAACACTGAAGCTTTCTTT.

This clonotype has a count of ten or more. Here the CDR3 DNA reads TGTGCCAGCAGAAAGACAGGGCGCGGGTACGAGCAGTACTTC. Its translation is CASRKTGRGYEQYF. V gene TRBV28 combines with J gene TRBJ2-7; 7 nucleotides align to TRBD1. The length of the CDR3 is 14 residues. Looked up from germline, CDR1 is MDHEN and CDR2 is SYDVKM. V was pared by 6 bases and J by 4 bases, with 9 bases of the junction left unmatched.

In its sample, this clonotype was seen once. The junction shows a germline mismatch at one end, possibly a read error. The V gene is TRBV19, the J gene TRBJ2-6; 9 bases agree with TRBD2. The germline gives CDR1 LNHDA, CDR2 SQIVND (reference sequence). The CDR3 sequence is 17 residues long. The DNA for the CDR3 is TGTGCCAGTAGTGGAGGCGGGGGGGGATCTGGGGCCAACGTCCTGGCTTTC. This sequence encodes CASSGGGGGSGANVLAF.

This clonotype occurred many times. The chain carries TRBV28 and TRBJ1-6, with D perhaps TRBD1 (6 bases). Germline V gene sequence: CDR1 MDHEN, CDR2 SYDVKM. The CDR3 consists of 14 residues. V lost 7 bases, J lost 7 bases, and 14 bases lay in between. The CDR3 coding sequence is TGTGCCAGCAACCTCGGGGGGGCCAATTCACCCCTCCACTTT. The encoded protein is CASNLGGANSPLHF. Combining the CDR3 with reference TRBV28 and TRBJ1-6 gives the whole variable domain DVKVTQSSRYLVKRTGEKVFLECVQDMDHENMFWYRQDPGLGLRLIYFSYDVKMKEKGDIPEGYSVSREKKERFSLILESASTNQTSMYLCASNLGGANSPLHFGNGTRLTVT.

The chain joins TRBV7-2 to TRBJ2-7, with D hard to call. CDR3 length: 14 residues. V lost 4 bases, J lost 0 bases, and 10 bases lay in between. Germline values: CDR1 SGHTA, CDR2 FQGNSA. The CDR3 spells CASSYRTDSYEQYF. For the CDR3, the DNA is TGTGCCAGCAGCTATCGGACGGACTCCTACGAGCAGTACTTC.

This clonotype was seen many times. The chain recombines TRBV10-3 with TRBJ1-4; no firm D call. Per germline, CDR1 ENHRY and CDR2 SYGVKD. CDR3 length: 14 amino acids. V lost 2 bases and J 0 bases, leaving 4 bases between the germline ends. The CDR3 reads CAISETATNEKLFF. In DNA form, the CDR3 reads TGTGCCATCAGTGAGACAGCAACTAATGAAAAACTGTTTTTT.

This CDR3 is CASTQGHQPQHF. CDR3 nucleotides: TGTGCCAGTACCCAGGGCCATCAGCCCCAGCATTTT. This rearrangement joins TRBV19 to TRBJ1-5, with a weak D call TRBD1 (5 bases). The CDR3 length is 12 residues. V lost 7 bases and J lost 5, with 9 bases in between. CDR1 and CDR2 from the germline V gene are LNHDA and SQIVND (reference sequence). Together with reference TRBV19 and TRBJ1-5, the CDR3 gives the full variable domain: DGGITQSPKYLFRKEGQNVTLSCEQNLNHDAMYWYRQDPGQGLRLIYYSQIVNDFQKGDIAEGYSVSREKKESFPLTVTSAQKNPTAFYLCASTQGHQPQHFGDGTRLSIL.

This clonotype turned up a few times. V gene TRBV20-1 combines with J gene TRBJ1-5, with D unclear. Per the germline V gene, CDR1 is DFQATT and CDR2 is SNEGSKA (reference sequence). This CDR3 is 15 amino acids long. The ends were cut back, 0 bases at V and 0 bases at J, with 9 bases in the middle. The CDR3 DNA reads as TGCAGTGCTAGAGATACCGGGGATAGCAATCAGCCCCAGCATTTT. This codes for CSARDTGDSNQPQHF.

This clonotype was counted only a few times. This chain joins TRBV6-1 and TRBJ2-4; 10 nucleotides match TRBD1. Unmatched junction bases numbered 5, after V lost 4 bases and J lost 5 bases. This CDR3 is 15 amino acids long. Germline-derived CDR1 and CDR2 are MNHNS and SASEGT. CDR3 in amino acids: CASSGDRGFENIQYF. As DNA, the CDR3 is TGTGCCAGCAGTGGGGACAGGGGATTTGAAAACATTCAGTACTTC.

This clonotype appeared many times. J is TRBJ2-7 and V is TRBV6-5; 13 bases are shared with TRBD2. CDR3 size: 16 residues. Germline CDR1 is MNHEY and CDR2 is SVGAGI. The trim removed 4 bases at V and 5 bases at J, leaving 8 bases unmatched. For the CDR3, the DNA is TGTGCCAGCAGTTCCGAACTAGCGGGAGGGCGTCACGAGCAGTACTTC. It is translated as CASSSELAGGRHEQYF.

This clonotype was counted between two and nine times. A read error may produce the germline difference seen at one junction end. The V call is TRBV11-1, the J call TRBJ2-7, with 8 bases matching TRBD1. Germline assignment: CDR1 SGHAT and CDR2 FQDESV (reference sequence). This CDR3 is 16 amino acids long. CDR3 coding DNA: TGCGCCAGCAGCCTAAATATAGGACAGGGATCTAACGAGCAGTACTTC. It translates to CASSLNIGQGSNEQYF. The variable domain in full, with the rest retrieved from reference TRBV11-1 and TRBJ2-7, is EAEVAQSPRYKITEKSQAVAFWCDPISGHATLYWYRQILGQGPELLVQFQDESVVDDSQLPKDRFSAERLKGVDSTLKIQPAELGDSAMYLCASSLNIGQGSNEQYFGPGTRLTVT.

V gene TRBV11-2 combines with J gene TRBJ1-2; no clear D gene. Germline V gives CDR1 SGHAT, CDR2 FQNNGV. The CDR3 sequence is 16 residues long. V lost 2 bases and J lost 1, with 14 bases in between. CDR3 sequence reads: CASSLINFGSNYGYTF. DNA for the CDR3: TGTGCCAGCAGCTTAATAAACTTCGGGAGTAACTATGGCTACACCTTC. Supplemented by reference TRBV11-2 and TRBJ1-2, the full variable domain reads EAGVAQSPRYKIIEKRQSVAFWCNPISGHATLYWYQQILGQGPKLLIQFQNNGVVDDSQLPKDRFSAERLKGVDSTLKIQPAKLEDSAVYLCASSLINFGSNYGYTFGSGTRLTVV.

This clonotype was counted many times. This rearrangement joins TRBV7-2 to TRBJ2-7; D is unresolved. The V and J ends lost 5 bases and 0 bases respectively, with 11 bases between them. CDR1 and CDR2 (germline): SGHTA, FQGNSA. CDR3 length equals 14 residues. Here the CDR3 DNA reads TGTGCCAGCAGCCTCAGCGCGCTCTCCTACGAGCAGTACTTC. This sequence encodes CASSLSALSYEQYF.

As to this clonotype: Since a much larger clone is just one base distant, this may be a read error. The CDR3 carries no conserved terminal phenylalanine or tryptophan, so it likely arises from a read error. J is TRBJ2-7 and V is TRBV7-2; 9 bases fit TRBD1. The CDR3 has 15 residues. The V segment lost 4 bases and the J segment 5 bases; nucleotides outside the gene matches: 9. Germline V lookup: CDR1 SGHTA, CDR2 FQGNSA. CDR3 DNA: TGTGCCAGCAGCTCAGAAGGGACAGGGTGGGACGAGCAGTACTCC. Its translation: CASSSEGTGWDEQYS.

This clonotype appeared many times. The chain carries TRBV6-2 or TRBV6-3 and TRBJ1-5; the D is unclear. V gave up 7 bases and J gave up 0 bases, with 13 bases separating them. The CDR3 extends over 15 amino acids. Germline values: CDR1 MNHEY, CDR2 SVGEGT. The CDR3, as DNA: TGTGCCAGCATGAGCAAGCTGAATAGCAATCAGCCCCAGCATTTT. It translates to CASMSKLNSNQPQHF.

This clonotype was counted only a few times. The gene calls are TRBV7-9 and TRBJ1-1, with D possibly matching TRBD1 (6 bases). CDR1 is SEHNR, CDR2 FQNEAQ, per germline (reference sequence). The ends were cut back, 5 bases at V and 7 bases at J, with 14 bases in the middle. CDR3 length: 13 residues. DNA for the CDR3: TGTGCCAGCAGCCTCCGGACAGAGCGTGAAGCTTTCTTT. Translating it yields CASSLRTEREAFF.

The rearrangement links TRBV20-1 to TRBJ1-2; no definite D call. From germline, CDR1 is DFQATT and CDR2 SNEGSKA (reference sequence). Trimming pared 3 bases from V and 5 bases from J, leaving 13 bases between. The CDR3 is 13 amino acids. CDR3 residues: CSASSGKPYGYTF. Here the CDR3 DNA reads TGCAGTGCTAGCTCGGGGAAACCATATGGCTACACCTTC.

Only one count was recorded for this clonotype. The rearrangement uses TRBV2 and TRBJ2-3, with D hard to call. CDR1 is SNHLY, CDR2 FYNNEI, per germline. The length of the CDR3 is 14 residues. The V gene lost 7 bases and the J gene lost 6 bases, with 17 bases spanning the gap. The CDR3 DNA follows: TGTGCCAGCACTCCGGCCCATCCGCCGGATACGCAGTATTTT. Amino acid sequence: CASTPAHPPDTQYF. Full variable domain (missing parts from reference TRBV2 and TRBJ2-3): EPEVTQTPSHQVTQMGQEVILRCVPISNHLYFYWYRQILGQKVEFLVSFYNNEISEKSEIFDDQFSVERPDGSNFTLKIRSTKLEDSAMYFCASTPAHPPDTQYFGPGTRLTVL.

Many counts were recorded for this clonotype. The rearrangement links TRBV12-3 or TRBV12-4 to TRBJ1-1; the D gene is possibly TRBD1 (6 bases). This CDR3 is 18 amino acids long. Trimming took 4 bases from V and 0 from J, leaving 21 bases between them. The chain's CDR3 is CASSSGGRGLRLNTEAFF. The DNA of the CDR3 is TGTGCCAGCAGTTCGGGGGGTCGGGGGCTCAGATTGAACACTGAAGCTTTCTTT.

This rearrangement joins TRBV6-1 to TRBJ2-5, with TRBD2 matching over 7 bases. The V segment lost 5 bases and the J segment 1 base; nucleotides outside the gene matches: 7. The length of the CDR3 is 15 residues. Germline V lookup: CDR1 MNHNS, CDR2 SASEGT. CDR3 loop: CASSPRSSGQETQYF. In DNA form, the CDR3 reads TGTGCCAGCAGTCCTCGCTCTAGCGGCCAAGAGACCCAGTACTTC.

This clonotype was counted between two and nine times. This chain uses TRBV10-3 with TRBJ1-5, with D unclear. The CDR3 is 14 amino acids. The germline V gene has CDR1 ENHRY and CDR2 SYGVKD. Trimming removed 3 bases at V and 0 bases at J, with 6 bases between. CDR3 coding DNA: TGTGCCATCAGTGAACAATTTAGCAATCAGCCCCAGCATTTT. Amino acids: CAISEQFSNQPQHF.

The rearrangement uses TRBV5-6 and TRBJ1-1, with D possibly being TRBD1 (5 bases). CDR1 is SGHDT and CDR2 is YYEEEE in the germline V gene. Trimming took off 0 bases at V and 4 bases at J, with 13 bases between the two ends. The CDR3 runs to 15 residues. CDR3 DNA: TGTGCCAGCAGCTTGGTGTCCAGGGAGAGCACTGAAGCTTTCTTT. Amino acids: CASSLVSRESTEAFF.